This entry concerns a single T cell receptor beta chain. Assay used: immunoSEQ multiplex PCR; TCRdb lists only in-frame clones, some missing. The sample lists a few hundred thousand clones, 65% to 90% seen once, with around 4% in the top ten. Per germline, CDR1 LNHDA and CDR2 SQIVND (reference sequence). The CDR3 sequence is 14 residues long. Trimming removed 9 bases from V and 5 bases from J, with 20 bases in between. The data are from a study of blood T cell repertoires in COVID-19. At the level of the study: Both acute and convalescent COVID-19 samples were obtained from the United States, Italy and Spain.

This clonotype was obtained from a woman between 40 and 55 years old with acute COVID-19. The specimen sequenced was PBMCs or T cells enriched from blood (not recorded which). The chain links TRBV19 to TRBJ2-7, with TRBD2 as a possible D gene (7 bases). The CDR3 DNA reads as TGTGCCAGATTCACCGGGGGGCGTGTCGACGAGCAGTACTTC. It codes for CARFTGGRVDEQYF.